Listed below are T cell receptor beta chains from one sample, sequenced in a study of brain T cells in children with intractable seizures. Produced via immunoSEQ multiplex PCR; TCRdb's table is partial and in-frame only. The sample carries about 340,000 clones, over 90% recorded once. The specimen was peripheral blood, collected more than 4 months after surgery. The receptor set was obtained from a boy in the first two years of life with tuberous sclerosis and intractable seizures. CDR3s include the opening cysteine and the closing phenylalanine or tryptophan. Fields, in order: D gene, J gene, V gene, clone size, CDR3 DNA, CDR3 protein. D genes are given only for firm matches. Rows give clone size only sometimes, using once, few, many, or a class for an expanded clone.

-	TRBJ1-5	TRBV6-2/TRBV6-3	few	TGTGCCAGCAGTTACTCGATTGGGGGCCATCAGCCCCAGCATTTT	CASSYSIGGHQPQHF
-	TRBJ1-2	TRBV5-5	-	TGTGCCAGCAGCTTGGTCTGGAACTATGGCTACACCTTC	CASSLVWNYGYTF
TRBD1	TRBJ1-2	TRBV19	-	TGTGCCAGTAGAAAGTCAGTATGGGGGACAGCTTTTTATGGCTACACCTTC	CASRKSVWGTAFYGYTF
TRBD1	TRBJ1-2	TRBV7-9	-	TGTGCCAGCAGCTTAGGGGGACAGAGGGGCTACTATGGCTACACCTTC	CASSLGGQRGYYGYTF
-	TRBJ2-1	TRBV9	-	TGTGCCAGCAGCGGAGGGGGGGCCAATGAGCAGTTCTTC	CASSGGGANEQFF
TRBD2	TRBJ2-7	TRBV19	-	TGTGCCAGTAGTTTTAGCCAGCGGGACTACGAGCAGTACTTC	CASSFSQRDYEQYF
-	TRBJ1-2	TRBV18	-	TGTGCCAGCTCACCAAATAAAGGTGGCTACACCTTC	CASSPNKGGYTF
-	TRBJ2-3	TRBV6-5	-	TGTGCCAGCAGTTCCTCAGCAGATACGCAGTATTTT	CASSSSADTQYF
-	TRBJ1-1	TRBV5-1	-	TGCGCCAGCAGCTTTAGGGGTTTGCACACTGAAGCTTTCTTT	CASSFRGLHTEAFF
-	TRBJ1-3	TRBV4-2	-	TGTGCCAGCAGCCAAGTTAGAGAGGGAAACACCATATATTTT	CASSQVREGNTIYF
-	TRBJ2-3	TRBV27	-	TGTGCCAGCAGTTTTCGGGATACGCAGTATTTT	CASSFRDTQYF
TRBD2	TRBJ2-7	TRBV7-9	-	TGTGCCAGCAGCTTCCCTGGACTAGCGGGGGACTACGAGCAGTACTTC	CASSFPGLAGDYEQYF
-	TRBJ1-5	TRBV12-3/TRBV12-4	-	TGTGCCAGCAGGGACAGCTACAATCAGCCCCAGCATTTT	CASRDSYNQPQHF
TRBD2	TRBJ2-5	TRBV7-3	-	TGTGCCAGCAGCCGGGGGGGCCTAGAAGAGACCCAGTACTTC	CASSRGGLEETQYF
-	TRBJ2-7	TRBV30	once	TGTGCCTGGACCCTTCAGAGGGGCAGGGCGTCCGAGCAGTACTTC	CAWTLQRGRASEQYF
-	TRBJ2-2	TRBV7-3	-	TGTGCCAGCAGCTTTGGGACCGGGGAGCTGTTTTTT	CASSFGTGELFF
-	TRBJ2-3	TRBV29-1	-	TGCAGCGCCCCCGGAGATACGCAGTATTTT	CSAPGDTQYF
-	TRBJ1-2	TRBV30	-	TGTGCCTGGAGTCCCCAGTCTGTTGGCTATGGCTACACCTTC	CAWSPQSVGYGYTF
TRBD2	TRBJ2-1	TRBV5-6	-	TGTGCCAGCAGCTACTCGGTGGGGGAGGGCCCCTACAATGAGCAGTTCTTC	CASSYSVGEGPYNEQFF
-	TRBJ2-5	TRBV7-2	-	TGTGCCAGCACAACCTTGGAGGGGGAAGAGACCCAGTACTTC	CASTTLEGEETQYF
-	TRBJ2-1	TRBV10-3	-	TGTGCCATCAGTCCTACCTACAATGAGCAGTTCTTC	CAISPTYNEQFF
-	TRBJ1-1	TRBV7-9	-	TGTGCCAGCAGCCCCAGGGTCCGGGGTTTCTTT	CASSPRVRGFF
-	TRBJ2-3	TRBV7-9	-	TGTGCCAGCAGCCCCCGAAGAGATACGCAGTATTTT	CASSPRRDTQYF
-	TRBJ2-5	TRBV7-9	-	TGTGCCAGCAGCTTAGATTGGGAGACCCAGTACTTC	CASSLDWETQYF
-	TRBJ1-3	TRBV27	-	TGTGCCAGCAGTTTATCGGGGGCTGCTGGAAACACCATATATTTT	CASSLSGAAGNTIYF
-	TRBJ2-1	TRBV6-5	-	TGTGCCAGCATGATGGGCGGTGAGCAGTTCTTC	CASMMGGEQFF
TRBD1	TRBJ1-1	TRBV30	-	TGTGCCTGGAGTGGACAGGGGAACACTGAAGCTTTCTTT	CAWSGQGNTEAFF
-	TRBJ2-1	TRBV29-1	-	TGCAGCGTTGAAGGTATGAGACAGGTATACAATGAGCAGTTCTTC	CSVEGMRQVYNEQFF
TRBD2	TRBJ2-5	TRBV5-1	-	TGCGCCAGCAGCGCTCGACTAGCGGGGGGTCAAGAGACCCAGTACTTC	CASSARLAGGQETQYF
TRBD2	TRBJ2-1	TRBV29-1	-	TGCAGCGTTGAGGGACTAGCGTTGAATGAGCAGTTCTTC	CSVEGLALNEQFF
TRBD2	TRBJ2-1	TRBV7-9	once	TGTGCCAGCAGCAAAGTCCCCCAGCGGGAGACTGGTGAGCAGTTCTTC	CASSKVPQRETGEQFF
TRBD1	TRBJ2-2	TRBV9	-	TGTGCCAGCAAGGACAGGGAGTCCACCGGGGAGCTGTTTTTT	CASKDRESTGELFF
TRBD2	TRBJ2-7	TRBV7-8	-	TGTGCCAGCAGCTTAAGTGGGCCTAGCGGCGAGCAGTACTTC	CASSLSGPSGEQYF
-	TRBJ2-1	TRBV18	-	TGTGCCAGCTCACCAGGTAGGGAGCAGTTCTTC	CASSPGREQFF
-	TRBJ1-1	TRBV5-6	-	TGTGCCAGCAGCGAAGGTTTATATAAGAACACTGAAGCTTTCTTT	CASSEGLYKNTEAFF
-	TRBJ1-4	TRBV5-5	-	TGTGCCAGCAGCTTGGGCGGAAGGGGGGGCCTAAATGAAAAACTGTTTTTT	CASSLGGRGGLNEKLFF
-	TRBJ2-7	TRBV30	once	TGTGCCTGGAGTGTTGGTGCATCCTACGAGCAGTACTTC	CAWSVGASYEQYF
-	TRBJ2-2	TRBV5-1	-	TGCGCCAGCAGCTTCACTAGCTCCACCGGGGAGCTGTTTTTT	CASSFTSSTGELFF
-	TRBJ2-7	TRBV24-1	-	TGTGCCACCATCGCCGACAAAACCTACGAGCAGTACTTC	CATIADKTYEQYF
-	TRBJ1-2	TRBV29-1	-	TGCAGCGACTGGGACTCCCGTTATGGCTACACCTTC	CSDWDSRYGYTF
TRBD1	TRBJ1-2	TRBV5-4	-	TGTGCCAGCAGCTCACGCCAGACAGGGAAGAACTATGGCTACACCTTC	CASSSRQTGKNYGYTF
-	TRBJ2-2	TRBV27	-	TGTGCCAGCAGCGTATGGGGGCTCGGCACCGGGGAGCTGTTTTTT	CASSVWGLGTGELFF